Given below is one T cell receptor (beta chain) in context. Its antigen is currently unknown. The data were taken from a study of shared clonotypes between healthy human individuals. Findings of the study overall: Naive CD4 clonotype sharing across a few donors was around 5%.

Sequencing was performed with immunoSEQ multiplex PCR; in TCRdb, only in-frame clones are kept and a portion is missing. The sample carries a few million clones, approximately 94% recorded once. The J segment lost 2 bases and the V segment lost 4 bases, leaving 5 bases of the junction unmatched. The CDR3 runs to 16 residues. Germline V gene sequence: CDR1 WSHSY, CDR2 SAAADI. This TCR was recovered from a man between 18 and 35 years old in good health. V usage is TRBV10-2 and J usage is TRBJ2-1, with TRBD2 matching over 10 bases. Sequenced material: naive CD4+ T cells sorted from blood. Sample subset: CD45RA+ positively selected. CDR3 in DNA: TGCGCCAGCAGTGGAGGTAGCGGGGGGCCCTACAATGAGCAGTTCTTC. Amino acid sequence: CASSGGSGGPYNEQFF.